Below are 24 T cell receptor beta chains sequenced from a single sample in a study of T cells after yellow fever vaccination. TCRdb fed the 5' RACE reads into MiXCR, producing one record per CDR3 protein. The repertoire holds some 600,000 distinct CDR3 sequences, with less than 20% as singletons. The sample in question was PBMCs, obtained 5 days after the first yellow fever vaccination. Every receptor here comes from a man aged 18-30 years who received the YFV17D yellow fever vaccine.

This clonotype appeared many times. The chain uses TRBV5-1 and TRBJ2-5, with D possibly called TRBD1 or TRBD2 (5 bases each). Germline CDR1 and CDR2: SGHRS and YFSETQ. V was cut by 7 bases and J by 4 bases, with 14 bases left in between. The CDR3 runs 13 residues. The CDR3 coding sequence is TGCGCCAGCCACCTATGGGACCGAGAGACCCAGTACTTC. It codes for CASHLWDRETQYF.

This clonotype was counted between two and nine times. The gene calls are TRBV7-2 and TRBJ2-3, with D perhaps TRBD1 or TRBD2 (5 bases each). The CDR3 sequence is 16 residues long. Per the germline V gene, CDR1 is SGHTA and CDR2 is FQGNSA. V was shortened by 1 base and J by 1 base, with 12 bases between the two germline ends. The CDR3 region is CASSLVRGLGTDTQYF. CDR3 coding DNA: TGTGCCAGCAGCTTAGTCCGGGGCCTGGGCACAGATACGCAGTATTTT.

This chain joins TRBV6-1 and TRBJ1-4, with 9 bases lining up with TRBD1. CDR3 length: 16 residues. Losses at the gene ends were 6 bases for V and 4 bases for J; bases not matched to a gene: 9. Per germline, CDR1 MNHNS and CDR2 SASEGT. The CDR3, as DNA: TGTGCCAGCAGGCACACAGGACAGGGGAATAATGAAAAACTGTTTTTT. Its translation: CASRHTGQGNNEKLFF.

V is TRBV7-9 and J is TRBJ2-7; the match to TRBD1 covers 7 bases. Per germline, CDR1 SEHNR and CDR2 FQNEAQ (reference sequence). V gave up 6 bases and J gave up 0 bases; unmatched junction bases: 8. The CDR3 runs 15 residues. The CDR3 region is CASRSGTASSYEQYF. The DNA of the CDR3 is TGTGCCAGCAGATCCGGGACAGCCAGCTCCTACGAGCAGTACTTC.

The V and J genes are TRBV6-1 and TRBJ2-7, with a tentative D call TRBD1 (6 bases). The CDR3 has 13 residues. The germline V gene encodes CDR1 MNHNS and CDR2 SASEGT. V lost 7 bases to trimming and J lost 3 bases, with 13 bases between them. The CDR3 reads CASTDRLDYEQYF. The DNA of the CDR3 is TGTGCCAGCACAGACAGGCTTGACTACGAGCAGTACTTC.

This clonotype was seen a few times. CDR3 protein: CASSTVQGMNTEAFF. The CDR3 bases are TGCGCCAGCAGCACAGTTCAGGGCATGAACACTGAAGCTTTCTTT. The chain carries TRBV5-1 and TRBJ1-1; tentatively, D is TRBD1 (5 bases). Germline assignment: CDR1 SGHRS and CDR2 YFSETQ. The CDR3 extends over 15 amino acids. Trimming stripped 4 bases from V and 0 bases from J, with 13 bases between.

The J gene is TRBJ1-6, the V gene TRBV7-3; 10 bases are a match to TRBD1. Germline CDR1 reads SGHTA; CDR2 reads FQGTGA. The length of the CDR3 is 18 residues. Trimming at V came to 0 bases and at J to 1 base, leaving 3 bases not matched to a gene. CDR3 region: CASSLTGDRGSYNSPLHF. The CDR3 DNA reads as TGTGCCAGCAGCTTAACGGGGGACAGGGGATCCTATAATTCACCCCTCCACTTT.

V and J are TRBV7-8 and TRBJ2-4; 8 bases map to TRBD1. Trimming cost V 6 bases and J 1 base; bases outside gene matches: 17. The CDR3 has 19 amino acids. Germline V gene sequence: CDR1 SGHVS, CDR2 FQNEAQ. In nucleotides, the CDR3 is TGTGCCAGCAGTCCGGGGCTACAGGGGGACACCTTGGCCAAAAACATTCAGTACTTC. It is translated as CASSPGLQGDTLAKNIQYF.

The chain has TRBV4-1 and TRBJ2-7; TRBD1 aligns across 7 bases. J gave up 3 bases and V 2 bases, and 7 bases lay outside the gene matches. CDR3 length equals 15 residues. Germline lookup yields CDR1 MGHRA and CDR2 YSYEKL. Written as DNA, the CDR3 is TGCGCCAGCAGCCAAACGACGGGACAGAACTACGAGCAGTACGTC. This translates into CASSQTTGQNYEQYV.

The J gene is TRBJ2-5, the V gene TRBV7-2; 13 bases map to TRBD2. V lost 3 bases to trimming and J lost 6 bases; unmatched junction nucleotides: 7. Per the germline V gene, CDR1 is SGHTA and CDR2 is FQGNSA. The CDR3 spans 16 residues. CDR3 loop: CASSFTSGGALKTQYF. The CDR3 region has the DNA TGTGCCAGCAGCTTTACTAGCGGGGGGGCCTTGAAGACCCAGTACTTC.

This clonotype was counted many times. The rearrangement joins TRBV27 to TRBJ2-2; D gene unclear. Trimming pared 7 bases from V and 0 bases from J, leaving 6 bases between. Germline V gives CDR1 MNHEY, CDR2 SMNVEV (reference sequence). The CDR3 sequence is 13 residues long. CDR3 coding DNA: TGTGCCAGCATGGGGTCGAACACCGGGGAGCTGTTTTTT. Protein sequence: CASMGSNTGELFF.

V and J are TRBV6-5 and TRBJ2-3, with 7 bases identical to TRBD1. CDR3 length: 14 amino acids. The trim removed 6 bases at V and 3 bases at J, leaving 6 bases unmatched. Germline V gives CDR1 MNHEY, CDR2 SVGAGI. CDR3 protein: CASSYLQGTDTQYF. The CDR3 coding sequence is TGTGCCAGCAGCTACCTACAGGGGACAGATACGCAGTATTTT.

This clonotype was detected only a few times. The V gene is TRBV18, the J gene TRBJ1-6; tentatively, D is TRBD1 (5 bases). V lost 4 bases to trimming and J lost 7 bases, with 17 bases between them. This CDR3 is built from 16 residues. Germline V CDR1 and CDR2: KGHSH, LQKENI. The CDR3 loop is CASSQQGLLQNSPLHF. The CDR3 nucleotides are TGTGCCAGCTCACAGCAGGGTTTACTCCAAAATTCACCCCTCCACTTT.

This chain joins TRBV12-3 or TRBV12-4 and TRBJ1-5; D gene unclear. There are 15 residues in the CDR3. The germline V and J ends were trimmed by 2 bases and 7 bases, with 15 bases remaining between them. The CDR3 bases are TGTGCCAGCAGTTTAATGGCGGGTCCGAGGCAGCCCCAGCATTTT. Protein: CASSLMAGPRQPQHF.

This clonotype was seen more than once but under ten times. V and J are TRBV24-1 and TRBJ2-5; possible D gene TRBD1, 5 bases. The V gene lost 3 bases and the J gene lost 3 bases, with 10 bases spanning the gap. Germline CDR1 KGHDR, CDR2 SFDVKD. The CDR3 is made up of 14 amino acids. The CDR3 region is CATSDRVGEETQYF. The CDR3 nucleotides read TGTGCCACCAGTGATCGCGTAGGGGAAGAGACCCAGTACTTC.

This clonotype was found a few times. The chain couples TRBV5-6 to TRBJ1-1; no firm D call. The CDR3 covers 14 residues. Trimming removed 3 bases from V and 6 bases from J, with 15 bases in between. CDR1 is SGHDT, CDR2 YYEEEE, per germline. CDR3 region: CASSYDPTKAEAFF. DNA of the CDR3: TGTGCCAGCAGCTACGACCCAACGAAGGCTGAAGCTTTCTTT.

The V and J genes are TRBV5-1 and TRBJ2-7; no clear D gene. The germline V and J ends were trimmed by 2 bases and 2 bases, with 11 bases remaining between them. CDR3 length: 14 residues. Germline-derived CDR1 and CDR2 are SGHRS and YFSETQ. The CDR3 nucleotides read TGCGCCAGCAGCTTTAGGGCAGAGACCTACGAGCAGTACTTC. Translated, it gives CASSFRAETYEQYF.

This clonotype was counted only a few times. The gene calls are TRBV20-1 and TRBJ2-7, with TRBD1 identical over 10 bases. This CDR3 is 14 amino acids long. Germline V gene lookup returns CDR1 DFQATT and CDR2 SNEGSKA (reference sequence). With V trimmed by 5 bases and J by 3 bases, 7 bases remained unmatched. For the CDR3, the DNA is TGCAGTGCTGCCGGGACAGGGGTGTTCTACGAGCAGTACTTC. As protein: CSAAGTGVFYEQYF.

This clonotype was counted between two and nine times. This chain connects TRBV2 to TRBJ2-1; D not certain. The CDR3 loop spans 12 amino acids. V gave up 8 bases and J gave up 0 bases, with 5 bases separating them. Germline V lookup: CDR1 SNHLY, CDR2 FYNNEI. CDR3 DNA sequence: TGTGCCAGCTGCAGCTCCTACAATGAGCAGTTCTTC. It is translated as CASCSSYNEQFF.

This clonotype showed up just once. The chain is built from TRBV5-1 and TRBJ2-3; 10 bases match TRBD1. The trim removed 4 bases at V and 6 bases at J, leaving 5 bases unmatched. Germline CDR1 SGHRS, CDR2 YFSETQ. The CDR3 runs 14 residues. For the CDR3, the DNA is TGCGCCAGCAGCCCCGGGACAGGGGAGGATACGCAGTATTTT. It codes for CASSPGTGEDTQYF.

This clonotype has more than one count but fewer than ten. The rearrangement joins TRBV2 to TRBJ1-1; no reliable D call. The germline V gene has CDR1 SNHLY and CDR2 FYNNEI. CDR3 length: 12 amino acids. Trimming removed 8 bases at V and 4 bases at J, with 11 bases between. The CDR3 spells CASWTGTTEAFF. The CDR3 region has the DNA TGTGCCAGCTGGACGGGTACCACTGAAGCTTTCTTT.

This clonotype was counted between two and nine times. The chain has TRBV24-1 and TRBJ1-2; D not resolved. The CDR3 covers 13 residues. Deletions cut 5 bases from V and 0 bases from J, with 6 bases between. The germline V gene has CDR1 KGHDR and CDR2 SFDVKD. CDR3 amino acids: CATSGQTNYGYTF. The CDR3 nucleotides read TGTGCCACCAGTGGTCAGACTAACTATGGCTACACCTTC.

The chain uses TRBV5-1 and TRBJ2-5; 7 nucleotides agree with TRBD1. Trimming took 4 bases from V and 3 from J; bases not matched to a gene: 12. CDR1 and CDR2 from the germline V gene are SGHRS and YFSETQ. The CDR3 is 16 amino acids. The CDR3 nucleotides are TGCGCCAGCAGCACGCGACAGGGTCTGGGGAAAGAGACCCAGTACTTC. This encodes CASSTRQGLGKETQYF.

This clonotype showed up just a few times. V is TRBV30 and J is TRBJ2-1; possible D gene TRBD2, 5 bases. Per the germline V gene, CDR1 is GTSNPN and CDR2 is SVGIG (reference sequence). This CDR3 has 12 residues. Trimming shortened V by 5 bases and J by 7 bases, and 12 bases separated the two germline ends. CDR3: CAWSPGENEQFF. CDR3 nucleotides: TGTGCCTGGTCCCCCGGGGAGAATGAGCAGTTCTTC.